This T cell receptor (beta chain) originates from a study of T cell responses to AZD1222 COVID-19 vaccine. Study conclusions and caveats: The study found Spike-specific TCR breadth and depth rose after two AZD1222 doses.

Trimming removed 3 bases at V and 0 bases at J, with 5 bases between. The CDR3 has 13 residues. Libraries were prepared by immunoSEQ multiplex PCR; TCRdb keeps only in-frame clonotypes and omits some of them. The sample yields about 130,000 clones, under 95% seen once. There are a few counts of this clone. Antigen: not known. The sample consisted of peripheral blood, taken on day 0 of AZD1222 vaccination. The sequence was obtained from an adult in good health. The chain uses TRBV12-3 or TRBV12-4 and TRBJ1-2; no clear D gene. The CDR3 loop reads CASSFYANYGYTF. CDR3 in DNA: TGTGCCAGCAGTTTCTATGCTAACTATGGCTACACCTTC.